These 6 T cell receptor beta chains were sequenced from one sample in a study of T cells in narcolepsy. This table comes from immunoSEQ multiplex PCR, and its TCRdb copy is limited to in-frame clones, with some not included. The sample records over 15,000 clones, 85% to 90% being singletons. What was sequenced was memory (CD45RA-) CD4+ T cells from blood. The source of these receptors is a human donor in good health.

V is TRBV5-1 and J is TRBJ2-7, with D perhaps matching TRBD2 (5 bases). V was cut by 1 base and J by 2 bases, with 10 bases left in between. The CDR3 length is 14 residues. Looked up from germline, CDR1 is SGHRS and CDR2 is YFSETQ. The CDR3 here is CASSLHGSAYEQYF. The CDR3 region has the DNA TGCGCCAGCAGCTTGCATGGTAGCGCCTACGAGCAGTACTTC. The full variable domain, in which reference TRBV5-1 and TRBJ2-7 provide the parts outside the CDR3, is KAGVTQTPRYLIKTRGQQVTLSCSPISGHRSVSWYQQTPGQGLQFLFEYFSETQRNKGNFPGRFSGRQFSNSRSEMNVSTLELGDSALYLCASSLHGSAYEQYFGPGTRLTVT.

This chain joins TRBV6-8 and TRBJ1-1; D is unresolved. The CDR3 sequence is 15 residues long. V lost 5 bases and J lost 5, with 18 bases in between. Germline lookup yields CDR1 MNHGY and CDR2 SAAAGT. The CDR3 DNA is TGTGCCAGCAGTGAAGGGATCCCTGGGCAAACTGAAGCTTTCTTT. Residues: CASSEGIPGQTEAFF.

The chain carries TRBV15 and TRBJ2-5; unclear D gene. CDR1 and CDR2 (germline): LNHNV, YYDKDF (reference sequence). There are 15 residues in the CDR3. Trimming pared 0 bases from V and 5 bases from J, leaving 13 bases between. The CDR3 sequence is CATSRDQRLGETQYF. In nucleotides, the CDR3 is TGTGCCACCAGCAGAGATCAACGGTTGGGGGAGACCCAGTACTTC.

The CDR3 sequence is CASSDTDSMNTEAFF. The CDR3 DNA reads TGTGCCAGCAGTGATACCGACAGCATGAACACTGAAGCTTTCTTT. The rearrangement links TRBV6-6 to TRBJ1-1, with TRBD1 as a possible D gene (5 bases). Trimming took off 5 bases at V and 0 bases at J, with 13 bases between the two ends. CDR1 is MNHNY, CDR2 SVGAGI, per germline (reference sequence). The CDR3 runs to 15 residues.

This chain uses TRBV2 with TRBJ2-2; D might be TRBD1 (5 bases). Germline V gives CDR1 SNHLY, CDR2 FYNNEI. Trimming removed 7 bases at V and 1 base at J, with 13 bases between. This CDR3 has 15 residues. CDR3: CASNGRQGNTGELFF. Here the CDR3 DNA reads TGTGCCAGCAACGGGCGGCAGGGGAACACCGGGGAGCTGTTTTTT.

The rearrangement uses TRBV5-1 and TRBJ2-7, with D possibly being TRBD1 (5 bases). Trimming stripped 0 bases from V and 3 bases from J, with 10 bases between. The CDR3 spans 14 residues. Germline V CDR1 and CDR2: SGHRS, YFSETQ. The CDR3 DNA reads TGCGCCAGCAGCTTGGCAGGACAAGACTACGAGCAGTACTTC. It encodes CASSLAGQDYEQYF.